This T cell receptor (beta chain) stems from a study of shared clonotypes between healthy human individuals. At the level of the study: Each donor had three CD4 naive, three CD4 memory, two CD8 naive and one CD8 memory plate. Study results and caveats: The donor pool, a small one, limited the genetic and exposure-history diversity represented. Around 5.3% of naive CD4 clonotypes were shared across several donors.

Note on this clone: Its target is unknown.

TCRdb keeps only in-frame clones here, not all; method: immunoSEQ multiplex PCR. Of 2 million to 2.5 million clones listed, around 95% were seen once; the top ten hold over 0.1%. The V and J ends lost 6 bases and 4 bases respectively, with 10 bases between them. This CDR3 has 11 amino acids. Germline V gives CDR1 DFQATT, CDR2 SNEGSKA (reference sequence). It was into CD45RA+ naive and CD45RA-negative memory subsets that the CD4+ cells were split. The V and J genes are TRBV20-1 and TRBJ2-7, with D uncertain. Material for sequencing was naive CD4+ T cells sorted from blood. The subset here: CD45RA+ positively selected. The receptor's source is a man aged 18 to 29 in good health. The CDR3 DNA is TGCAGTGCGGGATTACTGTACGAGCAGTACTTC. Its translation: CSAGLLYEQYF.